This TCR beta chain was captured in a study of T cells in localized non-small cell lung cancer. The germline CDR1 and CDR2 sequences are SEHNR and FQNEAQ (reference sequence). This CDR3 is 17 amino acids long. The J segment lost 1 base and the V segment lost 6 bases, leaving 14 bases of the junction unmatched. Method: immunoSEQ multiplex PCR; TCRdb's copy keeps in-frame clones and lacks some. The table shows some 19,000 clones, with about 93% occurring only once. This sequence originates from a male donor aged 60 or over with stage I squamous cell lung carcinoma. The specimen was peripheral blood, collected before any cancer treatment. The chain joins TRBV7-9 to TRBJ2-5, with 7 bases aligning to TRBD1. CDR3 sequence (DNA): TGTGCCAGCAGTGGCGTGACAGGGCGTAGGATCCAAGAGACCCAGTACTTC. Amino acids: CASSGVTGRRIQETQYF.